These 14 T cell receptor beta chains were sequenced from one sample in a study of T-cell reconstitution after alpha-beta-depleted transplantation in children. The library targeted TCRbeta and was prepared with unique molecular identifiers. TCRdb reprocessed the PCR reads via MiXCR and lists one record per CDR3 protein. The sample carries fewer than 550,000 distinct CDR3 sequences, 10% to 13% recorded once. The sequencing used PBMCs, collected before TCRalphabeta/CD19-depleted stem cell transplant. Every receptor here comes from a child aged 2 to 10 with inherited bone marrow failure, due to receive a stem cell transplant.

This clonotype was picked up many times. This chain connects TRBV7-2 to TRBJ1-6, with a tentative D call TRBD1 (5 bases). The length of the CDR3 is 12 residues. The ends were cut back, 5 bases at V and 7 bases at J, with 6 bases in the middle. Germline V gene lookup returns CDR1 SGHTA and CDR2 FQGNSA. In DNA form, the CDR3 reads TGTGCCAGCAGCCGGACAAATTCACCCCTCCACTTT. Amino acid sequence: CASSRTNSPLHF.

This clonotype was detected many times. The V gene is TRBV20-1, the J gene TRBJ2-1, with TRBD1 matching 11 bases. With V trimmed by 5 bases and J by 7 bases, 10 bases remained unmatched. The CDR3 contains 15 residues. Germline lookup yields CDR1 DFQATT and CDR2 SNEGSKA (reference sequence). This CDR3 reads CSAHLRDRGTNEQFF. The CDR3 DNA is TGCAGTGCTCACCTCCGGGACAGGGGGACAAATGAGCAGTTCTTC.

As for this clonotype: A clone one base away is much larger, so this may be a read error. J is TRBJ1-2 and V is TRBV5-1; 10 bases are a match to TRBD1. CDR1 is SGHRS, CDR2 YFSETQ, per germline. This CDR3 comprises 15 residues. The junction had 8 bases not matched to a gene; V was cut back by 0 bases and J by 9 bases. DNA for the CDR3: TGCGCCAGCAGCTTGGCCCGGGACAGGGGTGATCGCTACACCTTC. Residues: CASSLARDRGDRYTF.

This clonotype was picked up many times. The rearrangement uses TRBV27 and TRBJ2-7; D tentatively reads TRBD1 or TRBD2 (6 bases each). This CDR3 has 16 residues. Germline values: CDR1 MNHEY, CDR2 SMNVEV (reference sequence). Trimming cost V 0 bases and J 1 base, with 13 bases left between them. CDR3 DNA sequence: TGTGCCAGCAGTTTATCGGAGGGGGTTTGGTCCTACGAGCAGTACTTC. The encoded protein is CASSLSEGVWSYEQYF.

This clonotype was detected many times. The J gene is TRBJ2-3, the V gene TRBV20-1, with TRBD2 matching 15 bases. The CDR3 extends over 16 amino acids. The J segment lost 3 bases and the V segment lost 4 bases, leaving 5 bases of the junction unmatched. Germline CDR1 reads DFQATT; CDR2 reads SNEGSKA (reference sequence). Here the CDR3 DNA reads TGCAGTGCTACGGGACTAGCGGGAGGAAAGACAGATACGCAGTATTTT. Protein sequence: CSATGLAGGKTDTQYF.

This clonotype was seen many times. The chain combines TRBV6-2 or TRBV6-3 with TRBJ1-1; TRBD1 is a possible D gene (5 bases). The CDR3 has 14 amino acids. In germline, CDR1 is MNHEY, CDR2 SVGEGT. V lost 6 bases and J 0 bases, leaving 11 bases between the germline ends. CDR3 sequence reads: CASSLGTVNTEAFF. The CDR3 nucleotides are TGTGCCAGCAGCCTGGGGACGGTGAACACTGAAGCTTTCTTT.

This clonotype has a count of ten or more. The chain employs TRBV4-1 and TRBJ1-4; D not certain. The germline V gene has CDR1 MGHRA and CDR2 YSYEKL. The CDR3 is 13 amino acids. The V gene lost 1 base and the J gene lost 8 bases, with 8 bases spanning the gap. This chain's CDR3 is CASSQALGEKLFF. The CDR3 coding sequence is TGCGCCAGCAGCCAAGCGCTAGGGGAAAAACTGTTTTTT.

About this clonotype: This may arise from a read error, as a much more abundant clone is one base away. The chain uses TRBV4-3 and TRBJ2-2, with 7 positions matching TRBD2. Per the germline V gene, CDR1 is LGHNA and CDR2 is YSLEER. This CDR3 comprises 18 residues. The DNA for the CDR3 is TGCGCCAGCGGCCAAGATCTCGGTGGCGGGAGTGGGGTCGGGGAGCTGTTTTTT. Amino acid sequence: CASGQDLGGGSGVGELFF.

There are many counts of this clonotype. V is TRBV10-3 and J is TRBJ2-1; 12 positions agree with TRBD1. The CDR3 spans 15 residues. V lost 5 bases, J lost 4 bases, and 3 bases stayed unmatched. The germline CDR1 and CDR2 sequences are ENHRY and SYGVKD. The CDR3 sequence: CAISTGQGAYNEQFF. The CDR3 region has the DNA TGTGCCATCAGTACGGGACAGGGGGCTTACAATGAGCAGTTCTTC.

This clonotype was counted a few times. The gene calls are TRBV12-3 or TRBV12-4 and TRBJ1-6; a possible D gene is TRBD1 (5 bases). This CDR3 region has 14 residues. V lost 6 bases and J 14 bases, leaving 20 bases between the germline ends. CDR3 in DNA: TGTGCCAGCAGCAACGGAGGTGGGGGTAGGGCCCTCCACTTT. Protein sequence: CASSNGGGGRALHF.

This clonotype has a count of ten or more. The chain combines TRBV5-5 with TRBJ2-7; TRBD1 aligns across 8 bases. Trimming took 4 bases from V and 6 from J; bases not matched to a gene: 9. The CDR3 spans 14 residues. Germline V gene lookup returns CDR1 SGHKS and CDR2 YYEKEE (reference sequence). In nucleotides, the CDR3 is TGTGCCAGCAGCCTTTGGACAGGGCCCGGCGAGCAGTACTTC. Translating gives CASSLWTGPGEQYF.

At least ten counts were recorded for this clonotype. The V gene is TRBV7-2, the J gene TRBJ1-5; D may be TRBD1 (6 bases). CDR1 and CDR2 (germline): SGHTA, FQGNSA. Trimming shortened V by 1 base and J by 1 base, and 11 bases separated the two germline ends. The CDR3 totals 16 residues. In DNA form, the CDR3 reads TGTGCCAGCAGCTTAGTCGGGGGGCCAAGCAATCAGCCCCAGCATTTT. This encodes CASSLVGGPSNQPQHF. Full variable domain (rest looked up from reference TRBV7-2 and TRBJ1-5): GAGVSQSPSNKVTEKGKDVELRCDPISGHTALYWYRQSLGQGLEFLIYFQGNSAPDKSGLPSDRFSAERTGGSVSTLTIQRTQQEDSAVYLCASSLVGGPSNQPQHFGDGTRLSIL.

Many counts were recorded for this clonotype. The rearrangement uses TRBV27 and TRBJ2-7; 10 bases fit TRBD1. V lost 2 bases, J lost 4 bases, and 11 bases stayed unmatched. This CDR3 has 17 residues. The germline V gene encodes CDR1 MNHEY and CDR2 SMNVEV (reference sequence). The CDR3 sequence: CASSLLSGTGASYEQYF. CDR3 coding DNA: TGTGCCAGCAGTTTACTCTCGGGGACAGGGGCCTCTTACGAGCAGTACTTC.

This clonotype was counted between two and nine times. The V and J genes are TRBV19 and TRBJ2-5; TRBD2 is a possible D gene (6 bases). The germline V and J ends were trimmed by 3 bases and 3 bases, with 20 bases remaining between them. Per germline, CDR1 LNHDA and CDR2 SQIVND (reference sequence). This CDR3 is built from 17 residues. This CDR3 reads CASSMELLGSLKETQYF. The CDR3 DNA sequence: TGTGCCAGTAGTATGGAGCTACTCGGGAGTCTTAAAGAGACCCAGTACTTC.